The following is a T cell receptor (beta chain) sequence with its context. Across under 25 US areas, participants ranged in age from roughly 18 to 95 years. Researchers sorted participants into cohorts using their self-reported clinical history. This record comes from a study of blood T cell repertoires in COVID-19. Study-level background: Sites in the United States, Italy and Spain provided acute and convalescent COVID-19 samples. PBMCs, B-cell-depleted T cells, or T cells provided the cDNA or gDNA that made up the material.

CDR1 and CDR2 from the germline V gene are KGHSH and LQKENI. This CDR3 spans 16 amino acids. With V trimmed by 0 bases and J by 2 bases, 4 bases remained unmatched. The assay was immunoSEQ multiplex PCR, and TCRdb's table has in-frame clones only and misses some. The profile covers approximately 390,000 clones, with approximately 86% appearing a single time and 2% to 2.5% taken by the ten largest. The J gene is TRBJ1-1, the V gene TRBV18; 9 bases match TRBD1. The sequencing input was PBMCs or T cells enriched from blood (not recorded which). The sequence came from a woman in her forties with acute COVID-19. The CDR3 nucleotides read TGTGCCAGCTCACCACCGGGACAGGGTGGAAACACTGAAGCTTTCTTT. It translates to CASSPPGQGGNTEAFF.